This TCR beta chain stems from a study of T cells in Graves' hyperthyroidism and ophthalmopathy. Notes on the study in general: Researchers found most expanded thyroid clonotypes above 0.001 in blood as well. With a median lead of 6.5 months before onset, the model predicted ophthalmopathy.

The table lists this clonotype with many counts. Antigen specificity is unknown. There are 14 residues in the CDR3. V lost 5 bases and J lost 3, with 10 bases in between. The germline gives CDR1 LNHDA, CDR2 SQIVND (reference sequence). Clinical symptoms, serum thyroxine and TRAb, thyroid ultrasound and orbital computed tomography were used for the diagnoses. The authors took PBMCs from 10 ml fresh peripheral blood. TCR beta CDR3 sequences were amplified from RNA transcripts. The HTBI set primed first-round TCR CDR3 RT-PCR. TCRdb passed the multiplex PCR reads through MiXCR, listing each CDR3 protein once. The sample shows roughly 57,000 distinct CDR3 sequences, about 50% of them seen only once.

The sequencing sample was made of blood. V and J are TRBV19 and TRBJ2-2; D may be TRBD1 (5 bases). The TCR comes from a woman aged 55-75 years with Graves' ophthalmopathy. CDR3 DNA sequence: TGTGCCAGTAGTGTTCCCAGGGACACCGGGGAGCTGTTTTTT. Translated, it gives CASSVPRDTGELFF.